Below are 4 T cell receptor beta chains sequenced from a single sample in a study of T cells in localized non-small cell lung cancer. Measured with immunoSEQ multiplex PCR; TCRdb has only the in-frame clones, and not every one. Of 100,000 to 150,000 clones in the sample, around 90% are singletons; the top ten hold approximately 1.5%. The source material was peripheral blood, sampled before any cancer treatment. The receptors stem from a female donor of 60 years or more with stage I lung adenocarcinoma.

The chain carries TRBV5-1 and TRBJ2-7, with a tentative D call TRBD2 (6 bases). The length of the CDR3 is 13 residues. Germline V lookup: CDR1 SGHRS, CDR2 YFSETQ. V shed 2 bases and J shed 4 bases, with 10 bases lying between them. In DNA form, the CDR3 reads TGCGCCAGCAGCTTTGTTGGGGGGTACGAGCAGTACTTC. Its translation is CASSFVGGYEQYF. The complete variable domain, with remaining parts taken from reference TRBV5-1 and TRBJ2-7, reads KAGVTQTPRYLIKTRGQQVTLSCSPISGHRSVSWYQQTPGQGLQFLFEYFSETQRNKGNFPGRFSGRQFSNSRSEMNVSTLELGDSALYLCASSFVGGYEQYFGPGTRLTVT.

The count of this clone is one. The chain recombines TRBV10-3 with TRBJ2-7; D is perhaps TRBD2 (6 bases). The CDR3 runs 14 residues. V was shortened by 4 bases and J by 2 bases, with 12 bases between the two germline ends. Germline assignment: CDR1 ENHRY and CDR2 SYGVKD. As DNA, the CDR3 is TGTGCCATCAGTGTAGCTAGCGCTACCTACGAGCAGTACTTC. This codes for CAISVASATYEQYF.

The gene calls are TRBV7-3 and TRBJ2-1; D might be TRBD2 (6 bases). The CDR3 covers 12 residues. Germline-derived CDR1 and CDR2 are SGHTA and FQGTGA. V lost 5 bases and J 7 bases, leaving 9 bases between the germline ends. CDR3 sequence (DNA): TGTGCCAGCAGCAATCGGGGGAATGAGCAGTTCTTC. Translation: CASSNRGNEQFF.

The genes are TRBV11-2 and TRBJ2-1; maybe TRBD2 (5 bases). This CDR3 is 13 amino acids long. CDR1 SGHAT and CDR2 FQNNGV come from the germline V gene. Between the trimmed V and J ends, which lost 5 bases and 5 bases, there was a span of 10 bases. The CDR3 DNA sequence: TGTGCCAGCAGCCGTGCGGAGGACAATGAGCAGTTCTTC. It is translated as CASSRAEDNEQFF.